The clone carrying this T cell receptor beta chain was seen at least ten times. The data stem from a study of T cells in tumors after PD-1 blockade. Study background: Peripheral blood samples averaged around 40,000 unique clonotypes and about 110,000 templates.

V was shortened by 3 bases and J by 6 bases, with 13 bases between the two germline ends. This CDR3 contains 13 residues. Germline-derived CDR1 and CDR2 are SGDLS and YYNGEE. TCRdb keeps only in-frame clones here, not all; method: immunoSEQ multiplex PCR. This table has tens of thousands of clones, around 72% appearing once. The chain has TRBV9 and TRBJ2-7; D is ambiguous. Specimen: PBMCs, collected after anti-PD-1 treatment. The TCR was taken from a human donor with basal cell carcinoma. The CDR3 spells CASSATINSEQYF. For the CDR3, the DNA is TGTGCCAGCAGCGCCACCATAAACAGCGAGCAGTACTTC.